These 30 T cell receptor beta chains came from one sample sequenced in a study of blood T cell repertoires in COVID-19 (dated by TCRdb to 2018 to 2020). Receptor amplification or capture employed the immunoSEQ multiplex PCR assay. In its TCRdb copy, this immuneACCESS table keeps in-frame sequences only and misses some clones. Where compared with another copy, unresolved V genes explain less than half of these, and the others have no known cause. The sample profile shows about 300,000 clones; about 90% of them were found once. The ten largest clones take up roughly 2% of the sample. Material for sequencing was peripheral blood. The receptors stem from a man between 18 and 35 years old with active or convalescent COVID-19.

The CDR3 loop reads CASLVRGRPAETQYF. The CDR3 bases are TGTGCCAGCTTGGTACGGGGGAGACCCGCCGAGACCCAGTACTTC. The gene calls are TRBV21-1 and TRBJ2-5; the table's TRBD2 call for D was not verified on the DNA. TRBV21-1 is given as a pseudogene. The CDR3 consists of 15 residues.

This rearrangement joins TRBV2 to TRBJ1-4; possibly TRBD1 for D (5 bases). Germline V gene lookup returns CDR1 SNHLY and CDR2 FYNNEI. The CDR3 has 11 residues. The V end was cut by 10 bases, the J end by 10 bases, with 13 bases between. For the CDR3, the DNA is TGTGCCACTCTTACAGGTGGAAAACTGTTTTTT. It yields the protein CATLTGGKLFF.

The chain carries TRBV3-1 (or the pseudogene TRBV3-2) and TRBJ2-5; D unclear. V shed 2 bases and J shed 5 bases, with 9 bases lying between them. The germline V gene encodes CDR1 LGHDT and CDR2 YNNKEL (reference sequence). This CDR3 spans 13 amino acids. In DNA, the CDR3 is TGTGCCAGCAGCCAACGCGGAGCTGAGACCCAGTACTTC. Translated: CASSQRGAETQYF.

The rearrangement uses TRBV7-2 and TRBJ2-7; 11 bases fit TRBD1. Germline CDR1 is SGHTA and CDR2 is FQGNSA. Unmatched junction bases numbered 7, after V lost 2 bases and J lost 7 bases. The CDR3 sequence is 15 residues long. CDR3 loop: CASSLLGQGAREQYF. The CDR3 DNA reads TGTGCCAGCAGCTTACTAGGACAGGGGGCGCGAGAGCAGTACTTC.

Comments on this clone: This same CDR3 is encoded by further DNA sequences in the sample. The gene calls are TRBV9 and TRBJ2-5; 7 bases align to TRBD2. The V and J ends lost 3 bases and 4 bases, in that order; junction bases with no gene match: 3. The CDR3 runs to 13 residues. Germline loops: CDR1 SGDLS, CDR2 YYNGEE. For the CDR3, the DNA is TGTGCCAGCAGCGCCTCGGGGGGAGAGACCCAGTACTTC. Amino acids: CASSASGGETQYF.

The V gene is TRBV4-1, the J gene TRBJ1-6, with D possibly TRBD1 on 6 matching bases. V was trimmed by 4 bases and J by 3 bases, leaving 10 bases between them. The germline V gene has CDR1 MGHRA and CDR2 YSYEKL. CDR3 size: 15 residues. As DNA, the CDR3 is TGCGCCAGCAGCCCCGGGACAAACTATAATTCACCCCTCCACTTT. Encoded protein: CASSPGTNYNSPLHF.

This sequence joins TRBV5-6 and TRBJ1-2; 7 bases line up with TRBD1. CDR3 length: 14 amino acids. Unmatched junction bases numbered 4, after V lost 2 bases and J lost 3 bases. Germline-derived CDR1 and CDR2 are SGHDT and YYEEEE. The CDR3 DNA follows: TGTGCCAGCAGCTTCAGGGGGACAGACTATGGCTACACCTTC. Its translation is CASSFRGTDYGYTF.

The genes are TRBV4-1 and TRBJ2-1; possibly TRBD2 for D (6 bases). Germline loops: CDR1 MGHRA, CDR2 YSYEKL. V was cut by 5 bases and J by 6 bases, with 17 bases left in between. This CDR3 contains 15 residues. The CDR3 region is CASSYGGVGGNEQFF. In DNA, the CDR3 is TGCGCCAGCAGCTACGGAGGGGTTGGCGGCAATGAGCAGTTCTTC.

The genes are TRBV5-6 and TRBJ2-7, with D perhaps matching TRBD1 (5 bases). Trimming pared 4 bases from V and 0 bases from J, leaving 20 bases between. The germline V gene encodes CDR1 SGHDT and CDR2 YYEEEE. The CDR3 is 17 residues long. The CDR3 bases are TGTGCCAGCAGCCAGGGATGGGTCCGCGCCTCCTCCTACGAGCAGTACTTC. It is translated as CASSQGWVRASSYEQYF.

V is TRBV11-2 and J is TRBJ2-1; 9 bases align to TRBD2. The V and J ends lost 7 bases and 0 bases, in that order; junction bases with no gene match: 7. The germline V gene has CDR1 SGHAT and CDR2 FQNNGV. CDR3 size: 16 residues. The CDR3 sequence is CASTQDSGSSYNEQFF. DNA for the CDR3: TGTGCCAGCACACAAGATAGCGGGAGCTCCTACAATGAGCAGTTCTTC. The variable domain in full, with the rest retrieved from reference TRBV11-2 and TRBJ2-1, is EAGVAQSPRYKIIEKRQSVAFWCNPISGHATLYWYQQILGQGPKLLIQFQNNGVVDDSQLPKDRFSAERLKGVDSTLKIQPAKLEDSAVYLCASTQDSGSSYNEQFFGPGTRLTVL.

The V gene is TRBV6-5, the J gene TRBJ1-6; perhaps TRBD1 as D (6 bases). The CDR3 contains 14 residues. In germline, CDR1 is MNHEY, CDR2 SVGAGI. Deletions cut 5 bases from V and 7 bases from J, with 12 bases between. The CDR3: CASSKIGQNSPLHF. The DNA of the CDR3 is TGTGCCAGCAGTAAAATCGGACAGAATTCACCCCTCCACTTT.

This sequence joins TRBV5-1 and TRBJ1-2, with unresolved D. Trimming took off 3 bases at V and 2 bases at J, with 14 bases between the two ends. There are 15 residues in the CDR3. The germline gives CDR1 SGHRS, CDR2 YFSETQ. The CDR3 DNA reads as TGCGCCAGCAGCTCCGCGGGGTCAGGCAACTATGGCTACACCTTC. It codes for CASSSAGSGNYGYTF.

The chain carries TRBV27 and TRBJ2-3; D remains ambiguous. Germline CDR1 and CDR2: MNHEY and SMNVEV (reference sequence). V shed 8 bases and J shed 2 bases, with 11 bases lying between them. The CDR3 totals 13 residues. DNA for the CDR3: TGTGCCAGCTCAGGAAATTTCACAGATACGCAGTATTTT. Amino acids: CASSGNFTDTQYF.

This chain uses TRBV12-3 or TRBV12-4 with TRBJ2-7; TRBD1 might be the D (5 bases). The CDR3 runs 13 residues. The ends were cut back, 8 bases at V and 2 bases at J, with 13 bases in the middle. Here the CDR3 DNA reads TGTGCCAGCGAACGAGCAGGGACCTACGAGCAGTACTTC. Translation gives CASERAGTYEQYF.

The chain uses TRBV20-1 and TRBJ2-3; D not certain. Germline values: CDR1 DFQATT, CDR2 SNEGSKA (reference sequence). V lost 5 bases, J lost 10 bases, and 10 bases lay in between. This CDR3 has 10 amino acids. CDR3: CSAATSAQYF. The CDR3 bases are TGCAGTGCTGCAACAAGTGCGCAGTATTTT.

The CDR3 nucleotides read TGTGCCAGCAGCCCGACGGGGTTCGCTATTACCCCCTACGAGCAGTACTTC. Protein sequence: CASSPTGFAITPYEQYF. V and J are TRBV9 and TRBJ2-7; tentatively, D is TRBD2 (5 bases). Trimming stripped 4 bases from V and 2 bases from J, with 22 bases between. This CDR3 has 17 amino acids. In germline, CDR1 is SGDLS, CDR2 YYNGEE.

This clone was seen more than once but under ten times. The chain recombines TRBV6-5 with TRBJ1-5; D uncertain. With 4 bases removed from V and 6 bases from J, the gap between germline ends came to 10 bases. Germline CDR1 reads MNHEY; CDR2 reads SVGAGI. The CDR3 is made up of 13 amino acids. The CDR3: CASSLRRSQPQHF. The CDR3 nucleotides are TGTGCCAGCAGTTTACGACGGAGTCAGCCCCAGCATTTT.

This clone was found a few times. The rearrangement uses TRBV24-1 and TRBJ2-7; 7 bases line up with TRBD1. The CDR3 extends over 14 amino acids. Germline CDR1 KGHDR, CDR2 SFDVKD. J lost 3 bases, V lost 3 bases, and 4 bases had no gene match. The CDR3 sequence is CATSDTGVGYEQYF. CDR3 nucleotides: TGTGCCACCAGTGATACAGGGGTAGGCTACGAGCAGTACTTC.

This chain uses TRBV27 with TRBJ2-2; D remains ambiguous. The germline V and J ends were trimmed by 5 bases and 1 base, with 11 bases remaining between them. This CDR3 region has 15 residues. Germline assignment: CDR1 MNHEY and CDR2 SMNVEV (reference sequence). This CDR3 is CASSGRRLNTGELFF. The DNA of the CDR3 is TGTGCCAGCAGTGGCCGGAGACTGAACACCGGGGAGCTGTTTTTT.

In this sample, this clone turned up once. The CDR3 reads CASSLWANEQFF. CDR3 bases: TGTGCCAGCAGCCTATGGGCCAATGAGCAGTTCTTC. The chain has TRBV6-2 or TRBV6-3 and TRBJ2-1; no firm D call. The CDR3 contains 12 residues. The V gene lost 6 bases and the J gene lost 6 bases, with 9 bases spanning the gap. Germline V lookup: CDR1 MNHEY, CDR2 SVGEGT.

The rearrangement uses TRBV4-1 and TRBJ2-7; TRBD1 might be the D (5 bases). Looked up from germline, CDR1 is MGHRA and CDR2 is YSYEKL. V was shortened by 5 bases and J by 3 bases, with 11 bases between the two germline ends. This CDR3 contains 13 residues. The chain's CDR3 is CASSSQGVYEQYF. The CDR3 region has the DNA TGCGCCAGCAGCTCTCAGGGTGTCTACGAGCAGTACTTC.

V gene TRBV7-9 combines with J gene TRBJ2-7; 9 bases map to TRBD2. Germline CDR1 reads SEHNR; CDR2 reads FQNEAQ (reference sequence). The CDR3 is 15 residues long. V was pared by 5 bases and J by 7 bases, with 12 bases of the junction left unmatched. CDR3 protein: CASSPDPGREGEQYF. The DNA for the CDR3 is TGTGCCAGCAGCCCCGACCCTGGGCGGGAGGGGGAGCAGTACTTC. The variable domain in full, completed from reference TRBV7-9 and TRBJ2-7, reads DTGVSQNPRHKITKRGQNVTFRCDPISEHNRLYWYRQTLGQGPEFLTYFQNEAQLEKSRLLSDRFSAERPKGSFSTLEIQRTEQGDSAMYLCASSPDPGREGEQYFGPGTRLTVT.

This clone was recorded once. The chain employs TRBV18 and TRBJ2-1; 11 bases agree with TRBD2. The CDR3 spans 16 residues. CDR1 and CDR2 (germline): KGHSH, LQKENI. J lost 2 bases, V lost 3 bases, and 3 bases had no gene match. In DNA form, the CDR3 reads TGTGCCAGCTCACCGGGGACTAGCGGAACCTACAATGAGCAGTTCTTC. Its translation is CASSPGTSGTYNEQFF.

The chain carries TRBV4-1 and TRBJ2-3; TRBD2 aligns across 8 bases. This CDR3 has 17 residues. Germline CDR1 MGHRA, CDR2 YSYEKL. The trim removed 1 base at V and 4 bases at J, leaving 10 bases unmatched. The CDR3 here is CASSQASETSDADTQYF. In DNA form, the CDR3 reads TGCGCCAGCAGCCAAGCATCAGAGACTAGCGACGCAGATACGCAGTATTTT.

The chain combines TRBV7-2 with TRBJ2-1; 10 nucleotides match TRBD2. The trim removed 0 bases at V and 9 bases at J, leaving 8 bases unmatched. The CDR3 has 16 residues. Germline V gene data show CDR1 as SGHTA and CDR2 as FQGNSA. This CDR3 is CASSLATSGISSEQFF. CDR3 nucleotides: TGTGCCAGCAGCTTAGCCACTAGCGGGATCTCCTCTGAGCAGTTCTTC.

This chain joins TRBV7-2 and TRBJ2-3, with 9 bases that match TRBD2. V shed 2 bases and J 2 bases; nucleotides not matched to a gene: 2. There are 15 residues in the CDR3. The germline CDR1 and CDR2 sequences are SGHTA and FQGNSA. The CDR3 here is CASSLSGGNTDTQYF. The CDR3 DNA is TGTGCCAGCAGCTTAAGCGGGGGGAACACAGATACGCAGTATTTT.

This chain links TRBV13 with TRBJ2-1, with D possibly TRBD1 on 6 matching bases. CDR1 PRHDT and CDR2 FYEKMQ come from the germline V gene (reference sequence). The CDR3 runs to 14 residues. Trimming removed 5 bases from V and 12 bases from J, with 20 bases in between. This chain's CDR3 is CASSRRTGTRRQFF. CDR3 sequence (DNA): TGTGCCAGCAGCCGTCGAACCGGGACAAGGCGGCAGTTCTTC.

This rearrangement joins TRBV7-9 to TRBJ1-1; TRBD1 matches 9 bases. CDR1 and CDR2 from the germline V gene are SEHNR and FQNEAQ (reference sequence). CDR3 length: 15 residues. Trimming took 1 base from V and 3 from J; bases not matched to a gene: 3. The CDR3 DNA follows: TGTGCCAGCAGCTTAGGGACAGGGGTTGACACTGAAGCTTTCTTT. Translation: CASSLGTGVDTEAFF. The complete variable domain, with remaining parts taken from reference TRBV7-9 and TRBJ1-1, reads DTGVSQNPRHKITKRGQNVTFRCDPISEHNRLYWYRQTLGQGPEFLTYFQNEAQLEKSRLLSDRFSAERPKGSFSTLEIQRTEQGDSAMYLCASSLGTGVDTEAFFGQGTRLTVV.

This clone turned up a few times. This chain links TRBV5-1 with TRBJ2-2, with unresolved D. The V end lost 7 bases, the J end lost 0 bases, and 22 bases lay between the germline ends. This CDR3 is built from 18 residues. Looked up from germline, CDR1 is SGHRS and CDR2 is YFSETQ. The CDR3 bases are TGCGCCAGCTACCGAGGATTTAATGAGGCCCCGAACACCGGGGAGCTGTTTTTT. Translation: CASYRGFNEAPNTGELFF.

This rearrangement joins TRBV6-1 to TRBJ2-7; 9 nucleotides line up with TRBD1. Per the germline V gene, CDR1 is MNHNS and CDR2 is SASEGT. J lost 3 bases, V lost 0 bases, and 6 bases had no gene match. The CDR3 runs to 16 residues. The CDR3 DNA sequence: TGTGCCAGCAGTGAAGCGTCCGGGACAGGGAGCTACGAGCAGTACTTC. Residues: CASSEASGTGSYEQYF.